Reported below is one T cell receptor (beta chain). V lost 6 bases and J 7 bases, leaving 9 bases between the germline ends. This CDR3 region has 11 residues. Germline V gene sequence: CDR1 ENHRY, CDR2 SYGVKD. Every PCR was spiked with synthetic TCR analog templates. TCRdb's table, derived via immunoSEQ multiplex PCR, lists solely in-frame clones and lacks some. The sample contains about 36,000 clones, 75% to 90% of which appear only once. Time point meaning: peripheral blood 6 weeks after treatment start. Samples were collected from each patient before treatment and during treatment. Each patient gave between 1 and 8 of them in total. The data belong to a study of PD-L1 blockade in urothelial cancer. For the study at large: Prior regimens of chemotherapy numbered 0 to 3 per patient. A median approximately 140,000 T cells were found in blood samples.

This chain connects TRBV10-3 to TRBJ1-1; maybe TRBD1 (6 bases). The sequenced sample was PBMCs, obtained around atezolizumab (anti-PD-L1) treatment. The origin of this receptor is a man in his forties with urothelial cancer. The CDR3 loop reads CAISTGFEAFF. In DNA form, the CDR3 reads TGTGCCATCAGCACAGGGTTTGAAGCTTTCTTT.